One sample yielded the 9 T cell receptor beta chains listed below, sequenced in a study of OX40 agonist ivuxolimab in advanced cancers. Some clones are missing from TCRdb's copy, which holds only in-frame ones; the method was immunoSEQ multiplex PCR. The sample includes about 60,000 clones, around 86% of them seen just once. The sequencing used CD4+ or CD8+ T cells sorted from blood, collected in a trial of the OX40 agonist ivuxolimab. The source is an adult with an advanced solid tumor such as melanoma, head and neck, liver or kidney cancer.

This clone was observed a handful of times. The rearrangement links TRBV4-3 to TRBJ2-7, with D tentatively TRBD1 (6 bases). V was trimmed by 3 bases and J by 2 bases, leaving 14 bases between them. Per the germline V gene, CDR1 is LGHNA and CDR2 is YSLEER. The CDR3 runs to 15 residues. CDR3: CASSQRFGQPYEQYF. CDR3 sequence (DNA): TGCGCCAGCAGCCAGAGATTCGGACAGCCCTACGAGCAGTACTTC.

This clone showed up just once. The CDR3 here is CAISQGGNNEQFF. As DNA, the CDR3 is TGTGCCATCAGTCAGGGGGGAAACAATGAGCAGTTCTTC. The gene calls are TRBV10-3 and TRBJ2-1, with a possible D match to TRBD1 (7 bases). Germline loops: CDR1 ENHRY, CDR2 SYGVKD. There are 13 residues in the CDR3. The ends were cut back, 5 bases at V and 5 bases at J, with 10 bases in the middle.

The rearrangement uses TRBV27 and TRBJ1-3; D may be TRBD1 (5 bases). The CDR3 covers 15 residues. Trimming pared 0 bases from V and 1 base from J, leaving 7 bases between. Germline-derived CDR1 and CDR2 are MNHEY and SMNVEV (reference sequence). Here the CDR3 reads CASSLSGTSGNTIYF. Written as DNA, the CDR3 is TGTGCCAGCAGTTTATCCGGGACGTCTGGAAACACCATATATTTT.

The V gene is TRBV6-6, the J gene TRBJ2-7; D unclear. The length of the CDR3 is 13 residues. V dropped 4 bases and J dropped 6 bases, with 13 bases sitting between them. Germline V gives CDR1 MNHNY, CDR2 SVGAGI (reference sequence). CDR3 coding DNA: TGTGCCAGCAGTTCTCTCCAGATTGGCGAGCAGTACTTC. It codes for CASSSLQIGEQYF.

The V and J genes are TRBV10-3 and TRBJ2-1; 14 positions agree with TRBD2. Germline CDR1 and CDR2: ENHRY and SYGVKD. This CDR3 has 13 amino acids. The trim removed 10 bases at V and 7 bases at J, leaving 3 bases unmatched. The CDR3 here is CATGLAGANEQFF. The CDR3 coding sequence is TGTGCCACGGGACTAGCGGGAGCTAATGAGCAGTTCTTC.

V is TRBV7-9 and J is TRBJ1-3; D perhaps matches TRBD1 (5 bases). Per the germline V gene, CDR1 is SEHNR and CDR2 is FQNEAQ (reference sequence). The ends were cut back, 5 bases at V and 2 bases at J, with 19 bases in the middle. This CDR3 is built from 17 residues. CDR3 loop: CASSLSGRGLAGNTIYF. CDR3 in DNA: TGTGCCAGCAGCCTTTCGGGACGGGGTCTCGCTGGAAACACCATATATTTT.

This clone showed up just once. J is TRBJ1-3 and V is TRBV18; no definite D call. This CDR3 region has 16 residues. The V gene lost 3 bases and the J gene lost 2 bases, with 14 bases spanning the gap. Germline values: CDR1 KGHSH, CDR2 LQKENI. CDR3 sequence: CASSPQQPEPGNTIYF. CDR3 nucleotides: TGTGCCAGCTCACCCCAACAACCGGAGCCTGGAAACACCATATATTTT.

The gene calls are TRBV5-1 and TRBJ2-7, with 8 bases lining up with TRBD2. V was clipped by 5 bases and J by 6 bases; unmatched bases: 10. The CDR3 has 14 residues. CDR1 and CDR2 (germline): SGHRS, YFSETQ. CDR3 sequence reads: CASSPGTSRPEQYF. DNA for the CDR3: TGCGCCAGCAGTCCCGGGACTAGTCGGCCCGAGCAGTACTTC. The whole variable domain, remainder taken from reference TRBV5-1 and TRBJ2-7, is KAGVTQTPRYLIKTRGQQVTLSCSPISGHRSVSWYQQTPGQGLQFLFEYFSETQRNKGNFPGRFSGRQFSNSRSEMNVSTLELGDSALYLCASSPGTSRPEQYFGPGTRLTVT.

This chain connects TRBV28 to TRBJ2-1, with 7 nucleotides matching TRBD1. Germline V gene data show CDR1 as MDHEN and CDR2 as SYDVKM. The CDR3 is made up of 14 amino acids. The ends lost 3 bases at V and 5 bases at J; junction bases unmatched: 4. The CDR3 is CASSFRGWDNEQFF. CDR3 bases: TGTGCCAGCAGTTTCAGGGGGTGGGACAATGAGCAGTTCTTC.